This section outlines one T cell receptor beta chain sequence together with its context. Unsorted PBMC replicate PCRs used 300 to 350 ng DNA, tens of thousands of T cell genomes. The table came from immunoSEQ multiplex PCR; TCRdb's copy has only in-frame clones and leaves some out. The sample carries over 400,000 clones, approximately 82% recorded once. Germline lookup yields CDR1 SQVTM and CDR2 ANQGSEA. The CDR3 consists of 11 residues. The data were obtained in a study of shared clonotypes between healthy human individuals. Everyone who donated was a Caucasian adult who lived in Nashville, Tennessee.

The sequence came from a woman in her 40s in good health. Some clones in this sample may be carry-over from other donors' samples. Sequencing was done on a sample of PBMCs. This chain connects TRBV29-1 to TRBJ2-5; 8 bases match TRBD2. As DNA, the CDR3 is TGCCTCCGGGGGGGAAGAGAGACCCAGTACTTC. It yields the protein CLRGGRETQYF.